These T cell receptor beta chains were read from a single sample in a study of CD8+ T cells in alopecia areata. Profiling relied on immunoSEQ multiplex PCR, and the TCRdb table lists in-frame clones only, not all of them. The top ten clones hold around 15% of a sample with approximately 90,000 clones, just over 70% of them seen once. Sequenced material: CD8+ T cells sorted from blood, taken at approximately week 44, from a patient treated with tofacitinib. The source of these receptors is a human donor with alopecia areata. CDR3s include the opening cysteine and the closing phenylalanine or tryptophan. The D gene is left open where the match is weak. Where a row states a size, it is once, few, many or the class of an expanded clone; other rows omit it.

clone_size	d_call	v_call	j_call	cdr3_aa	cdr3_nt
.	TRBD1	TRBV27	TRBJ2-2	CASSPRQGASGELFF	TGTGCCAGCAGTCCACGACAGGGGGCCTCCGGGGAGCTGTTTTTT
.	.	TRBV19	TRBJ2-1	CASSIDAAGRNEQFF	TGTGCCAGTAGTATAGATGCGGCAGGGAGGAATGAGCAGTTCTTC
few	.	TRBV30	TRBJ1-2	CAWIDGYGYTF	TGTGCCTGGATTGACGGCTATGGCTACACCTTC
many	.	TRBV4-1	TRBJ2-7	CASSHGGLYEQYF	TGCGCCAGCAGCCATGGTGGACTTTACGAGCAGTACTTC
.	TRBD2	TRBV27	TRBJ2-1	CASSLSSGDNEQFF	TGTGCCAGCAGTTTGTCTAGCGGTGACAATGAGCAGTTCTTC
few	TRBD1	TRBV7-9	TRBJ1-2	CASSFPGQGSRDYGYTF	TGTGCCAGCAGCTTCCCGGGACAGGGAAGTAGGGACTATGGCTACACCTTC
.	TRBD1	TRBV5-1	TRBJ1-5	CASSLEGQGGQPQHF	TGCGCCAGCAGCTTAGAGGGACAGGGGGGCCAGCCCCAGCATTTT
few	.	TRBV29-1	TRBJ1-4	CSVEGDDNNEKLFF	TGCAGCGTTGAAGGCGACGACAATAATGAAAAACTGTTTTTT
.	.	TRBV9	TRBJ2-5	CASSVVPQETQYF	TGTGCCAGCAGCGTAGTTCCCCAAGAGACCCAGTACTTC
.	TRBD2	TRBV29-1	TRBJ2-2	CSVGGGTGTPTGELFF	TGCAGCGTTGGGGGGGGGACCGGGACCCCCACCGGGGAGCTGTTTTTT
.	.	TRBV5-1	TRBJ1-5	CASSLLGGNQPQHF	TGCGCCAGCAGCTTGTTAGGGGGCAATCAGCCCCAGCATTTT
.	TRBD1	TRBV19	TRBJ2-7	CASSLSGTDYEQYF	TGTGCCAGTAGTCTCTCCGGGACAGACTACGAGCAGTACTTC
.	TRBD1	TRBV2	TRBJ2-4	CASSDRTGSENIQYF	TGTGCCAGCAGCGACAGGACAGGTTCTGAAAACATTCAGTACTTC
few	.	TRBV29-1	TRBJ2-7	CSVESDKTYEQYF	TGCAGCGTTGAATCCGACAAGACCTACGAGCAGTACTTC
.	.	TRBV7-8	TRBJ1-2	CASSPLVGAKYGYTF	TGTGCCAGCAGCCCCCTGGTTGGAGCGAAGTATGGCTACACCTTC
.	.	TRBV4-3	TRBJ2-4	CASSQGQGDIQYF	TGCGCCAGCAGCCAAGGCCAAGGAGACATTCAGTACTTC
.	.	TRBV5-6	TRBJ2-7	CASSWGPSYEQYF	TGTGCCAGCAGCTGGGGACCGAGCTACGAGCAGTACTTC
few	.	TRBV5-1	TRBJ2-7	CASSPVSGEPYEQYF	TGCGCCAGCAGTCCCGTGTCGGGGGAACCCTACGAGCAGTACTTC
.	.	TRBV4-3	TRBJ2-7	CASSQDNAGYEQYF	TGCGCCAGCAGCCAAGATAACGCGGGCTACGAGCAGTACTTC
.	.	TRBV7-3	TRBJ1-1	CASSRSVGTEAFF	TGTGCCAGCAGCCGATCGGTGGGCACTGAAGCTTTCTTT
.	.	TRBV29-1	TRBJ2-5	CSVCDPREGETQYF	TGCAGCGTATGTGACCCCAGGGAAGGAGAGACCCAGTACTTC
.	TRBD1	TRBV9	TRBJ1-1	CASSVDRVTEAFF	TGTGCCAGCAGTGTGGACAGGGTCACTGAAGCTTTCTTT
.	TRBD1	TRBV11-1	TRBJ1-6	CASSHGTGDSPLHF	TGTGCCAGCAGCCACGGGACAGGGGATTCACCCCTCCACTTT
.	TRBD2	TRBV2	TRBJ2-1	CATLAGGPNEQFF	TGTGCCACCCTAGCGGGGGGGCCAAATGAGCAGTTCTTC
.	TRBD2	TRBV5-4	TRBJ2-1	CASSLDGPQRGAPRLGQFF	TGTGCCAGCAGCTTGGATGGTCCCCAGCGGGGGGCGCCCCGTTTGGGGCAGTTCTTC
once	.	TRBV4-3	TRBJ1-6	CASSQDARNPYSPLHF	TGCGCCAGCAGCCAAGATGCCAGAAACCCCTATTCACCCCTCCACTTT
.	.	TRBV7-8	TRBJ1-5	CASSLGGSDTQPQHF	TGTGCCAGCAGCTTAGGGGGGAGCGACACTCAGCCCCAGCATTTT
.	.	TRBV4-3	TRBJ2-2	CASSHWGGNTGELFF	TGCGCCAGCAGCCACTGGGGTGGGAACACCGGGGAGCTGTTTTTT
few	.	TRBV10-2	TRBJ1-4	CASSGRDSEKLFF	TGCGCCAGCAGTGGGAGGGATTCTGAAAAACTGTTTTTT
.	.	TRBV19	TRBJ2-7	CASSMGPEGAYEQYF	TGTGCCAGTAGTATGGGCCCCGAGGGCGCCTACGAGCAGTACTTC
.	.	TRBV15	TRBJ1-2	CATSRTTGNYGYTF	TGTGCCACCAGCAGAACTACAGGGAATTATGGCTACACCTTC
.	.	TRBV30	TRBJ2-3	CAWGMGTETQYF	TGTGCCTGGGGGATGGGGACGGAGACGCAGTATTTT
few	.	TRBV2	TRBJ2-3	CASSDGGASTDTQYF	TGTGCCAGCAGTGATGGGGGGGCTAGCACAGATACGCAGTATTTT
.	.	TRBV4-1	TRBJ2-7	CASSPFLGANPSYEQYF	TGCGCCAGCAGCCCCTTTCTGGGGGCTAATCCTTCCTACGAGCAGTACTTC
.	.	TRBV11-2	TRBJ2-1	CASSPGGRGFSKHPGSQFF	TGTGCCAGCAGCCCAGGCGGTCGTGGCTTTTCTAAACACCCGGGATCGCAGTTCTTC
.	.	TRBV6-6	TRBJ1-1	CASGPGVAEAFF	TGTGCCAGCGGACCAGGGGTTGCTGAAGCTTTCTTT
.	.	TRBV27	TRBJ2-2	CASSPHTGELFF	TGTGCCAGCAGTCCCCACACCGGGGAGCTGTTTTTT
.	.	TRBV10-2	TRBJ2-7	CASSELGVGYEQYF	TGCGCCAGCAGTGAATTGGGGGTCGGGTACGAGCAGTACTTC
.	.	TRBV29-1	TRBJ1-1	CSAESTQMNTEAFF	TGCAGCGCAGAAAGTACCCAGATGAACACTGAAGCTTTCTTT
once	TRBD2	TRBV7-6	TRBJ2-1	CASSLELAGEYNEQFF	TGTGCCAGCAGCTTAGAACTAGCGGGGGAATACAATGAGCAGTTCTTC